This T cell receptor beta chain was identified in a study of siplizumab effects on memory and regulatory T cells. To note about this clone: The antigen remains unidentified.

The method was immunoSEQ multiplex PCR; TCRdb's version includes in-frame clones alone and lacks a portion of them. Of just over 60,000 clones in the sample, 65% to 80% were seen once. Notes on the study in general: Mappable CD4+ clones that were alloreactive averaged about 69% Treg-derived with siplizumab versus roughly 27% in controls. Tracing alloreactive clones into unstimulated subsets worked for only a minor fraction of them. Alloreactive sequences tracing back to unstimulated CD4+ memory cells were significantly reduced by siplizumab.

The germline V and J ends were trimmed by 8 bases and 7 bases, with 18 bases remaining between them. The length of the CDR3 is 15 residues. Germline values: CDR1 LNHDA, CDR2 SQIVND (reference sequence). This chain uses TRBV19 with TRBJ1-6; maybe TRBD1 (6 bases). The clonotype was recovered from a human donor in good health. Sequencing used memory CD4+ T cells sorted from blood. This chain's CDR3 is CASHYTPRGNSPLHF. The CDR3 DNA reads TGTGCCAGTCACTACACCCCCAGGGGAAATTCACCCCTCCACTTT.